This TCR beta chain was found in a study of blood T cell repertoires in COVID-19. Study as a whole: PBMCs, B-cell-depleted T cells, or T cells provided the cDNA or gDNA that made up the material.

Participants came from 20 to 25 US areas, aged roughly 18 to 90 years. Allocation to cohorts depended on clinical history reported by the participants. The germline CDR1 and CDR2 sequences are GTSNPN and SVGIG (reference sequence). This CDR3 is built from 14 residues. Unmatched junction bases numbered 2, after V lost 5 bases and J lost 1 base. Original processing methods: Estimates of nucleated cell counts were drawn from the amplification of reference gene primers. Profiling relied on immunoSEQ multiplex PCR, and the TCRdb table lists in-frame clones only, not all of them. The V and J calls and clone size come from that table; D and trimming were worked out from the DNA. The sample contains approximately 300,000 clones, roughly 90% of which appear only once.

The receptor comes from a woman aged 30 to 39 who had been exposed to COVID-19. Sequenced input: PBMCs or T cells enriched from blood (not recorded which). The J gene is TRBJ2-6, the V gene TRBV30, with 7 bases identical to TRBD1. For the CDR3, the DNA is TGTGCCTGGGACAGGGCTTCTGGGGCCAACGTCCTGACTTTC. It translates to CAWDRASGANVLTF.